This TCR beta chain is drawn from a study of T cells in tuberculosis. Study overall: This South African cohort compared adolescents with or without latent tuberculosis against adults with active tuberculosis. Study observations and caveats: The TCR-beta difference was not significant; alpha differences partly reflected length.

Each donor contributed 85,000 to 100,000 T cells on average, unsorted. Turning to this clone: Antigen: not known.

The method was immunoSEQ multiplex PCR; TCRdb's version includes in-frame clones alone and lacks a portion of them. Seen here are tens of thousands of clones, 90% to 95% observed once, and the top ten hold over 10%. CDR3 length: 15 amino acids. This chain joins TRBV21-1 and TRBJ2-5; TRBD1 is the table's D call and was not checked against the DNA. TRBV21-1 is a listed pseudogene. The receptor's source is a donor aged 10-29 years with latent tuberculosis or without tuberculosis infection. Some clones in this sample may be carry-over from other donors' samples. Sequencing was performed on PBMCs. This CDR3 reads CASSKEGVSLETQYF. Written as DNA, the CDR3 is TGTGCCAGCAGCAAAGAGGGGGTGAGTTTAGAGACCCAGTACTTC.